The clone carrying this T cell receptor beta chain has a count of ten or more. Its antigen is as yet unknown. Documented time point: persistent/refractory GD, antithyroid drugs over 5 years with positive TRAb. PBMC RNA served as the TCR library source. In building TCR beta libraries, iRepertoire HTBI primers were used together with Arm-PCR of CDR3 regions. A single record per CDR3 protein comes from TCRdb applying MiXCR to the multiplex PCR reads. The sample has about 400,000 distinct CDR3 sequences; around 21% are singletons. The record originates from a study of regulatory T cells in long-lasting Graves disease. Study context: Patients met the persistent Graves' disease definition after over 5 years of antithyroid drugs with positive TSH receptor antibodies. Findings and limits, study-wide: Patients with persistent disease showed a bias toward TRBV28, TRBJ1-2 and TRBJ2-5.

The CDR3 extends over 13 amino acids. The V end was cut by 5 bases, the J end by 3 bases, with 11 bases between. Germline CDR1 KGHSH, CDR2 LQKENI. The source of this sequence is a female donor with Graves disease. The starting material was peripheral blood mononuclear cells (PBMCs), obtained when the disease was refractory, from a patient treated with antithyroid drugs. The rearrangement joins TRBV18 to TRBJ2-7; D not certain. CDR3 amino acids: CASSTVQYYEQYF. CDR3 DNA: TGTGCCAGCTCAACAGTCCAGTACTACGAGCAGTACTTC.